The clone carrying this T cell receptor (beta chain) was recorded a few times. What it binds is unknown. The CDR3 is made up of 15 amino acids. In germline, CDR1 is SGHKS, CDR2 YYEKEE (reference sequence). Trimming shortened V by 2 bases and J by 11 bases, and 22 bases separated the two germline ends. The sample comes from a study of blood T cells in healthy people across ages. Study-wide findings and caveats: It was not known whether donors were CMV positive (a possible confounder of expanded clonotype changes). Comparison with aged donors showed that long-lived donors had more naive CD4+ cells and higher diversity. Age showed a roughly linear inverse relationship with TCR beta diversity per million T cells. Percentage of naive T cells showed a strong correlation with TCR beta diversity.

Together with a sample-barcoded 5' primer, a J-beta primer mix was included in a second PCR lasting about 6 to 11 cycles. TCRdb reanalysed the 5' RACE reads using MiXCR and keeps one entry per CDR3 protein. The sample consists of some 690,000 distinct CDR3 sequences, 22% of them appearing once. Sample: blood. The V and J genes are TRBV5-5 and TRBJ2-5; the D call may be TRBD1 or TRBD2 (5 bases each). The receptor's source is a man aged 70 or older in good health. The DNA for the CDR3 is TGTGCCAGCAGCTTACCACAAGGGACGGTTATTGAGCAGTACTTC. Residues: CASSLPQGTVIEQYF.